A selection of T cell receptor beta chains follows, all from one sample in a study of beta chain features in type 1 diabetes. Sequencing was performed with immunoSEQ multiplex PCR; in TCRdb, only in-frame clones are kept and a portion is missing. Of 300,000 to 350,000 clones listed, about a tenth are singletons. Sequenced sample: central memory CD4+ T cells from blood. Receptor source: a man aged 30-40 years with type 1 diabetes. The CDR3 runs from the conserved cysteine through the conserved F or W. D genes are given only for firm matches. Size values are once, few and many counts, or a class for expanded clones, and some rows have none.

CASSHHRDGAYEQYF	TGTGCCAGCAGCCATCACCGGGACGGAGCCTACGAGCAGTACTTC	TRBV14	TRBJ2-7	.	few
CASSLTGYEQFF	TGTGCCAGCAGCTTAACCGGTTATGAGCAGTTCTTC	TRBV7-9	TRBJ2-1	.	.
CASSFRRREAEAFF	TGTGCCAGCAGTTTTCGCCGGAGGGAAGCTGAAGCTTTCTTT	TRBV27	TRBJ1-1	.	many
CASSVASGVSGNEQFF	TGTGCCAGCAGCGTAGCTAGCGGTGTCTCGGGGAATGAGCAGTTCTTC	TRBV9	TRBJ2-1	TRBD2	few
CASSDGGGINYGYTF	TGTGCCAGCAGCGACGGTGGGGGAATTAACTATGGCTACACCTTC	TRBV6-5	TRBJ1-2	.	.
CASSFQSDSYEQYF	TGCGCCAGCAGCTTTCAATCAGACAGCTACGAGCAGTACTTC	TRBV5-1	TRBJ2-7	.	few
CASSLLGSRDEKLFF	TGTGCCAGCAGCTTACTTGGATCCAGGGATGAAAAACTGTTTTTT	TRBV11-2	TRBJ1-4	.	.
CASSLSRGNYGYTF	TGTGCCAGCAGTTTATCTAGGGGCAACTATGGCTACACCTTC	TRBV27	TRBJ1-2	.	.
CATSHGPNTEAFF	TGTGCCACCAGCCACGGTCCTAACACTGAAGCTTTCTTT	TRBV15	TRBJ1-1	.	many
CASSLVGQANSPLHF	TGTGCCAGCAGCTTAGTGGGACAGGCCAATTCACCCCTCCACTTT	TRBV7-2	TRBJ1-6	TRBD1	many
CASSVDRTGEAFF	TGTGCCAGCAGCGTAGATCGGACAGGGGAAGCTTTCTTT	TRBV7-2	TRBJ1-1	TRBD1	few
CASSTTSGRLTQYF	TGTGCCAGTAGTACAACTTCAGGGCGCCTCACGCAGTATTTT	TRBV19	TRBJ2-3	.	many
CASSDYPSDTQYF	TGCGCCAGCAGTGATTATCCTTCAGATACGCAGTATTTT	TRBV10-1	TRBJ2-3	.	few
CASSLFQNSYGYTF	TGTGCCAGCAGCTTGTTCCAAAACTCCTATGGCTACACCTTC	TRBV5-6	TRBJ1-2	.	few
CASSYPQGLPEETQYF	TGTGCCAGCAGTTATCCGCAGGGTCTCCCGGAAGAGACCCAGTACTTC	TRBV6-6	TRBJ2-5	.	few
CASSLLGLTATAYEQYF	TGCGCCAGCAGCTTGCTCGGATTGACAGCCACCGCCTACGAGCAGTACTTC	TRBV5-1	TRBJ2-7	.	few
CASSAGRSDETQYF	TGCGCCAGCAGTGCCGGACGTAGCGATGAGACCCAGTACTTC	TRBV10-1	TRBJ2-5	.	.
CASSLPSGGAPYNEQFF	TGTGCCAGCAGCCTCCCTAGCGGGGGGGCGCCCTACAATGAGCAGTTCTTC	TRBV7-9	TRBJ2-1	TRBD2	few
CTSSGGRVGYGYTF	TGCACCAGCAGCGGGGGGCGAGTAGGTTATGGCTACACCTTC	TRBV4-3	TRBJ1-2	.	.
CASSSPEAGGIGTDTQYF	TGTGCCAGCAGCTCCCCCGAGGCGGGGGGGATCGGCACAGATACGCAGTATTTT	TRBV7-9	TRBJ2-3	TRBD2	few
CSVEDFEGTRELFF	TGCAGCGTTGAAGATTTCGAGGGAACGAGGGAGCTGTTTTTT	TRBV29-1	TRBJ2-2	.	many
CASSLALRNTDTQYF	TGTGCCAGCAGCTTAGCGTTGAGGAACACAGATACGCAGTATTTT	TRBV7-8	TRBJ2-3	.	few
CASSPGLIPEKLFF	TGTGCCAGCAGTCCAGGACTGATTCCGGAAAAACTGTTTTTT	TRBV28	TRBJ1-4	.	many
CATSRGGSQETQYF	TGTGCCACCAGCAGGGGTGGCAGCCAAGAGACCCAGTACTTC	TRBV15	TRBJ2-5	.	.
CAWSRGGGGETQYF	TGTGCCTGGAGTAGGGGAGGAGGGGGTGAGACCCAGTACTTC	TRBV30	TRBJ2-5	.	few
CASGQALEQYF	TGTGCCAGCGGACAAGCCCTCGAGCAGTACTTC	TRBV6-5	TRBJ2-7	.	few
CASSLEDWDYEQYF	TGTGCCAGCAGCTTAGAGGACTGGGACTACGAGCAGTACTTC	TRBV7-8	TRBJ2-7	.	few
CASSYRYSNPGETQYF	TGTGCCAGCAGTTACCGGTACAGTAACCCTGGGGAGACCCAGTACTTC	TRBV6-5	TRBJ2-5	.	.
CASSVVGGGQETQYF	TGTGCCAGCAGCGTAGTAGGTGGGGGCCAAGAGACCCAGTACTTC	TRBV9	TRBJ2-5	.	medium-sized
CASSLDKEKLFF	TGTGCCAGCAGCTTGGACAAAGAAAAACTGTTTTTT	TRBV5-6	TRBJ1-4	.	.
CASSKKETQYF	TGTGCCAGCAGTAAGAAAGAGACCCAGTACTTC	TRBV2	TRBJ2-5	.	.
CSASLDRAAFF	TGCAGTGCTAGCCTGGACAGGGCGGCTTTCTTT	TRBV20-1	TRBJ1-1	TRBD1	few
CASSLGSDSNQPQHF	TGCGCCAGCAGCTTGGGCAGCGATAGCAATCAGCCCCAGCATTTT	TRBV5-1	TRBJ1-5	.	few
CASSKGPTGVETQYF	TGTGCCAGCAGCAAAGGTCCGACAGGGGTCGAGACCCAGTACTTC	TRBV21-1	TRBJ2-5	.	many
CASSPLKQGNTDTQYF	TGTGCCAGCTCACCACTGAAACAGGGGAACACAGATACGCAGTATTTT	TRBV18	TRBJ2-3	TRBD1	few
CASSTKDVFQARGYTF	TGTGCCAGTAGTACAAAGGACGTCTTCCAGGCTCGTGGCTACACCTTC	TRBV19	TRBJ1-2	.	.
CASSESQPQHF	TGTGCCAGCAGTGAGAGTCAGCCCCAGCATTTT	TRBV6-6	TRBJ1-5	.	.
CASSQSTRRSDYGYTF	TGCGCCAGCAGTCAATCGACCCGCAGGTCAGACTATGGCTACACCTTC	TRBV23-1	TRBJ1-2	.	many
CASSLSGTAYTDTQYF	TGCGCCAGCAGCTTATCGGGGACGGCCTACACAGATACGCAGTATTTT	TRBV5-1	TRBJ2-3	.	.
CASRPRTGIDTGELFF	TGTGCCAGCCGTCCCCGTACAGGGATCGACACCGGGGAGCTGTTTTTT	TRBV28	TRBJ2-2	.	many
CASMLGQGQETQYF	TGTGCCAGCATGTTGGGACAGGGGCAAGAGACCCAGTACTTC	TRBV2	TRBJ2-5	TRBD1	few
CASSRTIPVMGAQETQYF	TGTGCCAGCAGCCGAACAATACCCGTTATGGGGGCGCAAGAGACCCAGTACTTC	TRBV4-2	TRBJ2-5	.	few
CASSFGLRETQYF	TGCGCCAGCAGCTTCGGGCTGCGGGAGACCCAGTACTTC	TRBV5-1	TRBJ2-5	.	few
CASSDLDRGEEKLFF	TGCGCCAGCAGCGACTTGGACAGGGGGGAGGAAAAACTGTTTTTT	TRBV5-1	TRBJ1-4	TRBD1	.
CASSYLDTQYF	TGTGCCAGCAGTTACTTGGATACGCAGTATTTT	TRBV6-6	TRBJ2-3	.	.
CASSQDLVGTSGKNIQYF	TGCGCCAGCAGCCAAGATCTCGTTGGGACTAGCGGGAAAAACATTCAGTACTTC	TRBV4-1	TRBJ2-4	TRBD2	few
CATAAGTGELFF	TGTGCCACCGCCGCGGGGACCGGGGAGCTGTTTTTT	TRBV19	TRBJ2-2	.	few
CASTHWRGSSNEKLFF	TGTGCCAGCACTCACTGGCGGGGCAGTTCTAATGAAAAACTGTTTTTT	TRBV7-9	TRBJ1-4	.	.
CASRTSVSYNEQFF	TGCGCCAGCAGGACTAGCGTCTCCTACAATGAGCAGTTCTTC	TRBV5-1	TRBJ2-1	TRBD2	.
CASSLGRTSGGGETQYF	TGCGCCAGCAGCTTGGGAAGGACTAGCGGGGGTGGAGAGACCCAGTACTTC	TRBV5-1	TRBJ2-5	TRBD2	.
CAWSVRGVSNQPQHF	TGTGCCTGGAGTGTGCGGGGCGTGAGCAATCAGCCCCAGCATTTT	TRBV30	TRBJ1-5	.	few
CASRRTGRDEQYF	TGTGCCAGCAGGCGGACAGGTAGGGACGAGCAGTACTTC	TRBV28	TRBJ2-7	TRBD1	few
CASSPGQETQYF	TGCGCCAGCAGCCCCGGGCAAGAGACCCAGTACTTC	TRBV5-1	TRBJ2-5	.	.
CASSLGGLAGDEQFF	TGTGCCAGCAGCTTAGGGGGACTAGCTGGGGATGAGCAGTTCTTC	TRBV11-3	TRBJ2-1	TRBD2	.
CASSNLDREYEQYF	TGTGCCAGCAGTAACTTGGACAGGGAGTACGAGCAGTACTTC	TRBV6-5	TRBJ2-7	TRBD1	.